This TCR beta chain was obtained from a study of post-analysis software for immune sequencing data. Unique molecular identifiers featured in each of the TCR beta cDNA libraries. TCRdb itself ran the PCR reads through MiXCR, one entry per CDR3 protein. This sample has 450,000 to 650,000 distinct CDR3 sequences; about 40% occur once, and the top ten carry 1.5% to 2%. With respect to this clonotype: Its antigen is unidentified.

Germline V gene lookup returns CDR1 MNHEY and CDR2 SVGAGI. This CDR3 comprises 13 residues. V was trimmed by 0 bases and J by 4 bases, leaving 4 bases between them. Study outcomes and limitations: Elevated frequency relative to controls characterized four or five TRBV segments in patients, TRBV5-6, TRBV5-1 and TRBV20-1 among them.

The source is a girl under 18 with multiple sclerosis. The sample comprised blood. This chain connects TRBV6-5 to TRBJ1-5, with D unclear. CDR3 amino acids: CASSYSENQPQHF. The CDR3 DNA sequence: TGTGCCAGCAGTTACTCGGAGAATCAGCCCCAGCATTTT.